This T cell receptor beta chain stems from a study of OX40 agonist ivuxolimab in advanced cancers. At the level of the study: Ivuxolimab, an agonistic anti-OX40 (CD134) antibody, was given to patients. Earlier treatment with anti-PD-1, anti-PD-L1 or anti-CTLA-4 was permitted, and 30% to 40% had received some.

The table lists this clone with a few counts. The CDR3 length is 13 residues. Germline loops: CDR1 MGHRA, CDR2 YSYEKL. Trimming took 1 base from V and 5 from J, leaving 8 bases between them. TCRdb keeps only in-frame clones here, not all; method: immunoSEQ multiplex PCR. The sample comprises tens of thousands of clones, more than 70% of which are singletons, and 2% to 2.5% rests with the top ten. The V and J genes are TRBV4-1 and TRBJ1-1; D perhaps matches TRBD1 (5 bases). This TCR came from an adult with an advanced solid tumor such as melanoma, head and neck, liver or kidney cancer. Sequenced material: CD4+ or CD8+ T cells sorted from blood, taken in a trial of the OX40 agonist ivuxolimab. CDR3 sequence: CASSQAWGTEAFF. CDR3 nucleotides: TGCGCCAGCAGCCAAGCATGGGGGACTGAAGCTTTCTTT.